A selection of T cell receptor beta chains follows, all from one sample in a study of blood T cell repertoires in COVID-19. This table comes from immunoSEQ multiplex PCR, and its TCRdb copy is limited to in-frame clones, with some not included. The sample lists more than 80,000 clones, approximately 70% occurring once. The specimen was peripheral blood. Receptors were obtained from a woman aged 55-69 years in a cohort sampled during active or convalescent COVID-19. CDR3s include the opening cysteine and the closing phenylalanine or tryptophan. Each record gives: D gene, J gene, clone size, V gene, CDR3 protein, CDR3 DNA. D genes are given only for firm matches. Size tells how often a clone was seen (once, few, many) or the class of an expanded clone, and some rows leave it out.

D gene: TRBD2; J gene: TRBJ2-5; clone size: NA; V gene: TRBV6-5; CDR3 protein: CASTGRGGQETQYF; CDR3 DNA: TGTGCCAGCACGGGGCGCGGGGGGCAGGAGACCCAGTACTTC
D gene: TRBD1; J gene: TRBJ1-1; clone size: few; V gene: TRBV6-6; CDR3 protein: CASSVTGVVATEAFF; CDR3 DNA: TGTGCCAGCAGTGTAACAGGGGTAGTAGCCACTGAAGCTTTCTTT
D gene: TRBD2; J gene: TRBJ2-2; clone size: NA; V gene: TRBV5-1; CDR3 protein: CASSLRLAGTGELFF; CDR3 DNA: TGCGCCAGCAGCTTAAGACTAGCGGGCACCGGGGAGCTGTTTTTT
D gene: NA; J gene: TRBJ2-3; clone size: once; V gene: TRBV7-2; CDR3 protein: CASSNGGRSTDTQYF; CDR3 DNA: TGTGCCAGCAGCAACGGGGGACGGTCCACAGATACGCAGTATTTT
D gene: NA; J gene: TRBJ2-5; clone size: once; V gene: TRBV2; CDR3 protein: CASSRQETQYF; CDR3 DNA: TGTGCCAGCAGCAGACAAGAGACCCAGTACTTC
D gene: NA; J gene: TRBJ2-7; clone size: NA; V gene: TRBV19; CDR3 protein: CASSIGGLSSYEQYF; CDR3 DNA: TGTGCCAGTAGTATAGGCGGGTTAAGCTCCTACGAGCAGTACTTC
D gene: NA; J gene: TRBJ1-5; clone size: NA; V gene: TRBV15; CDR3 protein: CATSRVSVNQPQHF; CDR3 DNA: TGTGCCACCAGCAGAGTAAGCGTCAATCAGCCCCAGCATTTT
D gene: NA; J gene: TRBJ2-3; clone size: NA; V gene: TRBV3-1/TRBV3-2; CDR3 protein: CASSQVNSGYTVTQYF; CDR3 DNA: TGTGCCAGCAGCCAAGTGAATAGCGGTTACACGGTTACGCAGTATTTT
D gene: TRBD1; J gene: TRBJ1-5; clone size: NA; V gene: TRBV27; CDR3 protein: CASSLSRGTGAPQHF; CDR3 DNA: TGTGCCAGCAGTTTATCACGGGGGACAGGGGCGCCCCAGCATTTT
D gene: NA; J gene: TRBJ2-5; clone size: many; V gene: TRBV5-1; CDR3 protein: CASSIRGQETQYF; CDR3 DNA: TGCGCCAGCAGTATCCGGGGCCAAGAGACCCAGTACTTC
D gene: TRBD2; J gene: TRBJ2-7; clone size: NA; V gene: TRBV5-6; CDR3 protein: CASSSGLVGFRGEQYF; CDR3 DNA: TGTGCCAGCAGCTCGGGACTAGTGGGTTTCCGAGGCGAGCAGTACTTC
D gene: NA; J gene: TRBJ1-2; clone size: NA; V gene: TRBV2; CDR3 protein: CASSEWAGTNYGYTF; CDR3 DNA: TGTGCCAGCAGTGAATGGGCAGGCACTAACTATGGCTACACCTTC
D gene: TRBD1; J gene: TRBJ2-5; clone size: NA; V gene: TRBV5-1; CDR3 protein: CASGTGGLETQYF; CDR3 DNA: TGCGCCAGCGGGACAGGGGGTCTTGAGACCCAGTACTTC
D gene: NA; J gene: TRBJ2-3; clone size: NA; V gene: TRBV7-9; CDR3 protein: CASSVSSDTQYF; CDR3 DNA: TGTGCCAGCAGCGTCTCCTCAGATACGCAGTATTTT
D gene: TRBD2; J gene: TRBJ2-2; clone size: NA; V gene: TRBV4-2; CDR3 protein: CASSSWTSGGAGTGELFF; CDR3 DNA: TGTGCCAGCAGCTCCTGGACTAGCGGGGGGGCCGGTACCGGGGAGCTGTTTTTT
D gene: TRBD2; J gene: TRBJ2-1; clone size: NA; V gene: TRBV19; CDR3 protein: CASSIVWRGGGEQFF; CDR3 DNA: TGTGCCAGTAGTATAGTGTGGCGGGGGGGCGGTGAGCAGTTCTTC
D gene: TRBD2; J gene: TRBJ2-5; clone size: NA; V gene: TRBV11-3; CDR3 protein: CASSLGQRGPQETQYF; CDR3 DNA: TGTGCCAGCAGCTTAGGACAGCGGGGGCCTCAAGAGACCCAGTACTTC
D gene: TRBD2; J gene: TRBJ2-1; clone size: NA; V gene: TRBV4-3; CDR3 protein: CASSQEVAGNNEQFF; CDR3 DNA: TGCGCCAGCAGCCAAGAGGTAGCGGGGAACAATGAGCAGTTCTTC
D gene: NA; J gene: TRBJ1-1; clone size: NA; V gene: TRBV23-1; CDR3 protein: CARATAPSDTEAFF; CDR3 DNA: TGCGCCCGGGCGACGGCCCCTAGCGACACTGAAGCTTTCTTT
D gene: NA; J gene: TRBJ2-3; clone size: NA; V gene: TRBV19; CDR3 protein: CASSIGWSTDTQYF; CDR3 DNA: TGTGCCAGTAGTATCGGTTGGAGTACAGATACGCAGTATTTT
D gene: NA; J gene: TRBJ2-1; clone size: NA; V gene: TRBV7-2; CDR3 protein: CASSLDRAPHNEQFF; CDR3 DNA: TGTGCCAGCAGCTTAGACAGGGCCCCTCACAATGAGCAGTTCTTC
D gene: NA; J gene: TRBJ1-5; clone size: NA; V gene: TRBV7-8; CDR3 protein: CASTMAGGASQPQHF; CDR3 DNA: TGTGCCAGCACCATGGCCGGGGGAGCAAGTCAGCCCCAGCATTTT
D gene: NA; J gene: TRBJ2-7; clone size: NA; V gene: TRBV11-1; CDR3 protein: CASSTLYEQYF; CDR3 DNA: TGTGCCAGCAGCACTCTCTACGAGCAGTACTTC
D gene: TRBD1; J gene: TRBJ1-2; clone size: NA; V gene: TRBV10-3; CDR3 protein: CAISTGVGYTF; CDR3 DNA: TGTGCCATCAGCACAGGGGTTGGCTACACCTTC
D gene: NA; J gene: TRBJ1-4; clone size: few; V gene: TRBV6-5; CDR3 protein: CASSYGQYNEKLFF; CDR3 DNA: TGTGCCAGCAGTTACGGGCAGTACAATGAAAAACTGTTTTTT